A selection of T cell receptor beta chains follows, all from one sample in a study of CXCR3-negative and CXCR3-positive naive CD8 T cells. No DNA is given; TCRdb re-called the 5' RACE reads and lists each CDR3 protein once. Its clone listing holds about 130,000 distinct CDR3 sequences. The material sequenced was naive CXCR3+ CD8+ T cells from blood. These receptors originate from a human donor in good health. Some clones in this sample may be carry-over from other donors' samples. Each CDR3 is given with its conserved first and last residue.

cdr3_length j_call v_call cdr3_aa
15 TRBJ2-7 TRBV4-1 CASSPTVLDSNEQYF
17 TRBJ2-2 TRBV7-9 CASSQNLNPTNTGELFF
16 TRBJ2-2 TRBV7-9 CASSPSQVSYTGELFF
13 TRBJ2-1 TRBV7-9 CASSPLGSGEQFF
15 TRBJ2-2 TRBV29-1 CSPSWGQHNTGELFF
16 TRBJ1-3 TRBV7-9 CASSLGSVGSGNTIYF
17 TRBJ2-1 TRBV28 CASSPGLAGASYNEQFF
14 TRBJ2-5 TRBV13 CASSIRQHQETQYF
12 TRBJ1-6 TRBV7-2 CASSLVGSPLHF
18 TRBJ2-1 TRBV9 CASSVGHTPGGHGNEQFF
13 TRBJ2-1 TRBV25-1 CASSVSVYNEQFF
13 TRBJ1-4 TRBV5-1 CASSLASDEKLFF
14 TRBJ1-2 TRBV4-1 CASSQRQGDYGYTF
15 TRBJ2-1 TRBV28 CASRPGLADYNEQFF
13 TRBJ2-3 TRBV4-3 CASSPRGTDTQYF
14 TRBJ2-1 TRBV6-5 CASSGGAGYNEQFF
13 TRBJ1-6 TRBV20-1 CSARDKENSPLHF
15 TRBJ2-3 TRBV4-3 CASSQGGSEADTQYF
14 TRBJ2-3 TRBV29-1 CSGFGTGDTDTQYF
11 TRBJ1-1 TRBV6-2/TRBV6-3 CASRRWLEAFF
15 TRBJ2-7 TRBV7-3 CASSLKTQDTDEQYF
15 TRBJ2-1 TRBV29-1 CSVEDPGVSYNEQFF
15 TRBJ2-7 TRBV9 CASSPLSSITYEQYF
16 TRBJ1-5 TRBV4-1 CASSQDWDRGGQPQHF
13 TRBJ2-7 TRBV20-1 CSARGGGTYEQYF
14 TRBJ2-7 TRBV4-3 CASSQGEHSYEQYF
13 TRBJ1-2 TRBV28 CASSLPGHYGYTF
15 TRBJ2-1 TRBV14 CASSQRGSSYNEQFF
14 TRBJ2-1 TRBV7-9 CASSLGTTGGEQLF
16 TRBJ2-3 TRBV4-3 CASSQGTALATDTQYF
14 TRBJ1-1 TRBV28 CASSEDRMDTEAFF
15 TRBJ2-1 TRBV21-1 CASSKGETGCDEQFF
15 TRBJ2-1 TRBV2 CASQPGQGAENEQFF
12 TRBJ2-7 TRBV29-1 CSVNRGLDEQYF
17 TRBJ2-7 TRBV7-9 CASSLARQGPALGEQYF
18 TRBJ2-2 TRBV5-1 CASSLLPSGVTNTGELFF
14 TRBJ1-1 TRBV29-1 CSVVLGIMNTEAFF
12 TRBJ1-2 TRBV29-1 CSVEEFIPGYTF
14 TRBJ1-2 TRBV6-1 CASSGRDRVRGYTF
13 TRBJ1-5 TRBV5-1 CASSLVSNQPQHF
13 TRBJ2-1 TRBV29-1 CSGRDPPYDEQFF
16 TRBJ2-5 TRBV4-1 CASSPGQGNLQETQYF
15 TRBJ2-7 TRBV29-1 CSVEVGGGGRDEQYF
11 TRBJ2-3 TRBV27 CASASSDTQYF
11 TRBJ2-7 TRBV29-1 CSVGVGREQYF
14 TRBJ2-5 TRBV4-2 CASSQSPNQETQYF
12 TRBJ2-7 TRBV2 CASSGLGPEQYF
15 TRBJ2-5 TRBV29-1 CSAQTDALYQETQYF
12 TRBJ2-7 TRBV29-1 CSVREGGYEQYF
13 TRBJ1-2 TRBV30 CAWSLTTNYGYTF
12 TRBJ1-4 TRBV4-1 CASSLQGEKLFF
16 TRBJ2-3 TRBV14 CASSDLAGTLADTQYF